The 23 T cell receptor beta chains below were found in one sample sequenced in a study of molecular identifiers for immune sequencing clone quantification. TCRdb reprocessed the PCR reads via MiXCR and lists one record per CDR3 protein. The top ten hold 0.78% of the sample, which has approximately 590,000 distinct CDR3 sequences, 25% seen once. The sequencing sample was made of naive CD8+ T cells from blood, with Jurkat cell RNA spiked in. The subset here: FACS-sorted CD8+CD4-CCR7+CD45RA+ naive T cells. The receptors come from a human donor in good health. Some libraries in this study had Jurkat cell RNA spiked in.

A remark on this clonotype: Just one base apart from a much larger clone, this may be a read error. The chain links TRBV6-5 to TRBJ1-4; D perhaps matches TRBD1 (5 bases). The V end lost 7 bases, the J end lost 8 bases, and 14 bases lay between the germline ends. Germline CDR1 and CDR2: MNHEY and SVGAGI. The CDR3 extends over 13 amino acids. The DNA of the CDR3 is TGTGCCAGCATTGGCCAGGGAGGCGAAAAACTGTTTTTT. Protein sequence: CASIGQGGEKLFF.

Concerning this clonotype: A junction boundary mismatches the germline segment, possibly from a read error. The genes are TRBV5-6 and TRBJ2-1, with no clear D. The germline V gene has CDR1 SGHDT and CDR2 YYEEEE. The CDR3 is 14 amino acids. In nucleotides, the CDR3 is TGTGCCAGCAGCTTAGCACTTAACTACGATGAGCAGTTCTTC. It specifies CASSLALNYDEQFF.

This clonotype was seen more than once but under ten times. V and J are TRBV6-1 and TRBJ2-3, with 8 bases that match TRBD2. The V segment lost 4 bases and the J segment 2 bases; nucleotides outside the gene matches: 11. CDR3 length: 17 residues. Per the germline V gene, CDR1 is MNHNS and CDR2 is SASEGT. The CDR3 reads CASSVKRAGAYTDTQYF. The CDR3 DNA is TGTGCCAGCAGTGTAAAGAGAGCGGGAGCGTACACAGATACGCAGTATTTT.

As regards this clonotype: It may be a read error: a sequence one base away is much more abundant. The chain joins TRBV4-2 to TRBJ1-5, with no clear D. The CDR3 is made up of 15 amino acids. Germline loops: CDR1 LGHNA, CDR2 YNFKEQ. The CDR3: CASSHPSGHNQPQQF. The CDR3, as DNA: TGTGCCAGCAGCCACCCGTCTGGTCACAATCAGCCCCAGCAATTT.

The chain carries TRBV7-9 and TRBJ2-7, with D perhaps assigned TRBD1 or TRBD2 (5 bases each). Germline lookup yields CDR1 SEHNR and CDR2 FQNEAQ (reference sequence). V was cut by 0 bases and J by 1 base, with 10 bases left in between. The CDR3 is 15 residues long. Here the CDR3 reads CASSLARDGSYEQYF. The DNA of the CDR3 is TGTGCCAGCAGCTTAGCAAGGGACGGTTCCTACGAGCAGTACTTC.

Concerning this clonotype itself: This could be a read error, since a much larger clone is one nucleotide away. This sequence joins TRBV6-6 and TRBJ2-3, with D unresolved. This CDR3 region has 13 residues. The ends were cut back, 8 bases at V and 1 base at J, with 10 bases in the middle. The germline CDR1 and CDR2 sequences are MNHNY and SVGAGI (reference sequence). This CDR3 reads CASCAARTDTQYF. In DNA, the CDR3 is TGTGCCAGCTGTGCGGCCCGCACAGATACGCAGTATTTT.

CDR3 coding DNA: TGTGCCACCAGTGATCCTGACACCTCTGGAAACACCATATATTTT. This sequence encodes CATSDPDTSGNTIYF. The rearrangement joins TRBV24-1 to TRBJ1-3; D not resolved. This CDR3 spans 15 amino acids. Trimming pared 3 bases from V and 0 bases from J, leaving 8 bases between. Germline lookup yields CDR1 KGHDR and CDR2 SFDVKD.

There are many counts of this clonotype. In DNA form, the CDR3 reads TGCAGCGTTGAAGGTCCTGGACAGGAAGAGACCCAGTACTTC. It is translated as CSVEGPGQEETQYF. The chain uses TRBV29-1 and TRBJ2-5; TRBD1 aligns across 7 bases. Unmatched junction bases numbered 5, after V lost 1 base and J lost 3 bases. Looked up from germline, CDR1 is SQVTM and CDR2 is ANQGSEA. This CDR3 is 14 amino acids long.

Turning to this clonotype: Germline is not matched at one junction end, which may reflect a read error. The rearrangement joins TRBV7-9 to TRBJ2-3; 8 nucleotides align to TRBD2. Germline V gene lookup returns CDR1 SEHNR and CDR2 FQNEAQ (reference sequence). This CDR3 is built from 15 residues. CDR3 DNA: TGTGCCAGCAACTTACTAGCGGTTAGCACAGATACGCAGTATTTT. As protein: CASNLLAVSTDTQYF.

The chain uses TRBV12-3 or TRBV12-4 and TRBJ1-5; no clear D. This CDR3 is built from 13 residues. Between the trimmed V and J ends, which lost 2 bases and 8 bases, there was a span of 10 bases. CDR3 coding DNA: TGTGCCAGCAGTTTATGGAGTTTGGAGCCCCAGCATTTT. It codes for CASSLWSLEPQHF.

V gene TRBV15 combines with J gene TRBJ2-1, with 8 bases lining up with TRBD2. This CDR3 comprises 16 residues. The junction had 15 bases not matched to a gene; V was cut back by 5 bases and J by 9 bases. The V gene's germline CDR1 is LNHNV and CDR2 YYDKDF (reference sequence). The chain's CDR3 is CATSGRLALGHCEQFF. The CDR3 coding sequence is TGTGCCACCAGCGGACGACTAGCGCTTGGTCACTGTGAGCAGTTCTTC. Looking up the rest from reference TRBV15 and TRBJ2-1 gives the full variable domain: DAMVIQNPRYQVTQFGKPVTLSCSQTLNHNVMYWYQQKSSQAPKLLFHYYDKDFNNEADTPDNFQSRRPNTSFCFLDIRSPGLGDTAMYLCATSGRLALGHCEQFFGPGTRLTVL.

In regard to this clonotype: A read error may explain this, as a much larger clone is one base away. V gene TRBV11-2 combines with J gene TRBJ2-1; D is ambiguous. Germline CDR1 SGHAT, CDR2 FQNNGV. The CDR3 is 13 amino acids. The V and J ends lost 3 bases and 4 bases respectively, with 7 bases between them. The CDR3 loop is CASSFWKYNEQFF. In DNA form, the CDR3 reads TGTGCCAGCAGCTTCTGGAAGTACAATGAGCAGTTCTTC.

In the case of this clonotype: A much larger clone differs from this one at a single base, so this may be a read error. This CDR3 fails to terminate in the conserved phenylalanine or tryptophan, so it likely reflects a read error. The gene calls are TRBV5-1 and TRBJ2-5, with TRBD2 matching over 11 bases. After removal of 3 bases from V and 2 bases from J, the junction contained 9 bases not matched to a gene. The V gene's germline CDR1 is SGHRS and CDR2 YFSETQ. CDR3 length: 17 amino acids. The CDR3: CASSSETSGEKQETQYY. The CDR3 DNA reads TGCGCCAGCAGCTCTGAGACTAGCGGGGAGAAACAAGAGACCCAGTACTAC.

The rearrangement uses TRBV7-9 and TRBJ2-3; weak D call: TRBD2 (7 bases). The CDR3 loop spans 16 amino acids. CDR1 and CDR2 (germline): SEHNR, FQNEAQ (reference sequence). V lost 1 base and J lost 2, with 13 bases in between. The CDR3 sequence is CASSLDSGGLTDTQYF. The CDR3 DNA follows: TGTGCCAGCAGCTTAGACTCGGGGGGCCTCACAGATACGCAGTATTTT.

This clonotype was counted at least ten times. In DNA, the CDR3 is TGTGCCAGCAGTTACTCAGGACGAGACTACGAGCAGTACTTC. The encoded protein is CASSYSGRDYEQYF. This chain links TRBV6-5 with TRBJ2-7, with D uncertain. V gave up 0 bases and J gave up 3 bases, with 9 bases separating them. Germline V gives CDR1 MNHEY, CDR2 SVGAGI. The CDR3 length is 14 residues.

The chain joins TRBV3-1 to TRBJ2-2; unclear D gene. The CDR3 loop spans 15 amino acids. V lost 1 base to trimming and J lost 0 bases, with 6 bases between them. In germline, CDR1 is LGHDT, CDR2 YNNKEL (reference sequence). The CDR3 loop reads CASSQGTANTGELFF. Written as DNA, the CDR3 is TGTGCCAGCAGCCAAGGAACCGCGAACACCGGGGAGCTGTTTTTT.

This sequence joins TRBV12-3 or TRBV12-4 and TRBJ2-4; tentative D call: TRBD1 (6 bases). Trimming took off 4 bases at V and 11 bases at J, with 12 bases between the two ends. This CDR3 region has 12 residues. CDR3 nucleotides: TGTGCCAGCAGTTCTAGAGGGGGTGTTCAGTACTTC. This sequence encodes CASSSRGGVQYF.

This clonotype has ten or more counts. The CDR3 reads CASSPDRIREDTQYF. CDR3 sequence (DNA): TGTGCCAGCAGTCCCGACAGGATCCGAGAAGATACGCAGTATTTT. This rearrangement joins TRBV11-2 to TRBJ2-3; weak D call: TRBD1 (6 bases). V was shortened by 6 bases and J by 5 bases, with 18 bases between the two germline ends. Germline V gene sequence: CDR1 SGHAT, CDR2 FQNNGV. CDR3 length: 15 amino acids. Based on the CDR3 plus reference TRBV11-2 and TRBJ2-3, the full variable domain is EAGVAQSPRYKIIEKRQSVAFWCNPISGHATLYWYQQILGQGPKLLIQFQNNGVVDDSQLPKDRFSAERLKGVDSTLKIQPAKLEDSAVYLCASSPDRIREDTQYFGPGTRLTVL.

A remark on this clonotype: Without the conserved terminal phenylalanine or tryptophan, this CDR3 likely stems from a read error. CDR3 nucleotide sequence: TGTGCCAGCCTGGGACCGCCGGAAGAGACCCAGTACTCC. The encoded protein is CASLGPPEETQYS. The V gene is TRBV28, the J gene TRBJ2-5; D is possibly TRBD1 or TRBD2 (5 bases each). This CDR3 has 13 amino acids. V lost 8 bases and J 3 bases, leaving 13 bases between the germline ends. Germline CDR1 MDHEN, CDR2 SYDVKM.

Note on this clonotype: A much larger clone sits a single nucleotide away, making a read error possible. V and J are TRBV4-3 and TRBJ2-7, with a tentative D call TRBD1 (5 bases). The V and J ends lost 3 bases and 3 bases respectively, with 15 bases between them. The germline gives CDR1 LGHNA, CDR2 YSLEER. The CDR3 extends over 15 amino acids. The DNA for the CDR3 is TGCGCCAGCAGCCAGGGGATGGCAGGGTACTACGAGCAGTACTTC. It yields the protein CASSQGMAGYYEQYF.

This clonotype was counted ten times or more. This rearrangement joins TRBV12-3 or TRBV12-4 to TRBJ2-3; 8 positions agree with TRBD1. The CDR3 runs 13 residues. V dropped 7 bases and J dropped 6; count of bases not matched to a gene: 6. CDR3 sequence: CASNGQGTDTQYF. DNA of the CDR3: TGTGCCAGCAATGGACAGGGAACGGATACGCAGTATTTT.

Only a few counts were recorded for this clonotype. The chain combines TRBV12-3 or TRBV12-4 with TRBJ1-2, with D tentatively TRBD1 (6 bases). CDR3 length equals 16 residues. V lost 6 bases and J 2 bases, leaving 19 bases between the germline ends. CDR3 bases: TGTGCCAGCAGCTCCACTCACAGGGAGGGGAACTATGGCTACACCTTC. Its translation is CASSSTHREGNYGYTF.

The table lists this clonotype with many counts. This chain connects TRBV6-5 to TRBJ2-3; D might be TRBD1 (5 bases). V was cut by 4 bases and J by 6 bases, with 14 bases left in between. Germline V CDR1 and CDR2: MNHEY, SVGAGI. This CDR3 spans 14 amino acids. The CDR3 region is CASSSDARVDTQYF. In DNA form, the CDR3 reads TGTGCCAGCAGTTCGGACGCCAGGGTTGATACGCAGTATTTT.